The TCR beta chain under discussion was sequenced for a study of identical twins. From the 5' RACE reads, TCRdb called clonotypes with MiXCR, one entry per CDR3 protein. The sample gives about 1.7 million distinct CDR3 sequences, 32% of which show up once; around 0.25% is in the top ten. Looked up from germline, CDR1 is DFQATT and CDR2 is SNEGSKA (reference sequence). The CDR3 runs 11 residues. The V and J ends lost 7 bases and 3 bases respectively, with 8 bases between them. This clonotype has more than one count but fewer than ten. The sequence derives from a newborn girl in good health. Sequencing was carried out using cord blood. The chain combines TRBV20-1 with TRBJ2-3, with D tentatively TRBD1 (6 bases). This chain's CDR3 is CSGDITDTQYF. In nucleotides, the CDR3 is TGCAGTGGGGACATTACAGATACGCAGTATTTT.